This note documents a single T cell receptor beta chain sequence. These data originate in a study of blood T cell repertoires in COVID-19. Study in general: In each case, the material was cDNA or gDNA derived from T cells, B-cell-depleted T cells, or PBMCs.

The CDR3 is 13 residues long. Germline V CDR1 and CDR2: LGHDT, YNNKEL (reference sequence). V was clipped by 5 bases and J by 2 bases, with 9 bases between them. Profiling relied on immunoSEQ multiplex PCR, and the TCRdb table lists in-frame clones only, not all of them. The repertoire holds about 66,000 clones, with roughly nine tenths as singletons. Sample: peripheral blood. The gene calls are TRBV3-1 (or the pseudogene TRBV3-2) and TRBJ1-2; tentatively, D is TRBD1 (5 bases). The receptor was isolated from a human donor in a cohort sampled during active COVID-19. The CDR3 loop reads CASSVTGNYGYTF. CDR3 bases: TGTGCCAGCAGCGTTACAGGAAACTATGGCTACACCTTC.